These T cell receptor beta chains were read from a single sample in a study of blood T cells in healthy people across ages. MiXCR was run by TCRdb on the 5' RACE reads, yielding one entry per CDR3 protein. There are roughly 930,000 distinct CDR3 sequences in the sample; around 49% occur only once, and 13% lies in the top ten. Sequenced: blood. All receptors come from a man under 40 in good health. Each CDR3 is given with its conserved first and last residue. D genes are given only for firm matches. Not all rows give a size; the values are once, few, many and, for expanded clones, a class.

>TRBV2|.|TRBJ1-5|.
TGTGCCAGCAGCCCCGCATCTACGGGGAGCAATCAGCCCCAGCATTTT
CASSPASTGSNQPQHF
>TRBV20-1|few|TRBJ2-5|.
TGCAGTGCTGGGCATCGAGACCCGTACCAAGAGACCCAGTACTTC
CSAGHRDPYQETQYF
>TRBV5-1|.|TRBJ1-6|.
TGCGCCAGCAGCCCAGAGTGGGGAAAGAATTCACCCCTCCACTTT
CASSPEWGKNSPLHF
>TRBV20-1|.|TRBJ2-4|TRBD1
TGCAGTGCTCCGAGGACAGGCACCTACGAGCGGTACTTC
CSAPRTGTYERYF
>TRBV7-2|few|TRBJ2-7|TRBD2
TGTGCCAGCAGCCAACGGACTAGCGGGGCCGTCTACGAGCAGTACTTC
CASSQRTSGAVYEQYF
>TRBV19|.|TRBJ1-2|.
TGTACCAGTAGGGAGAGACCGACGCCCTATGGCTACACCTTC
CTSRERPTPYGYTF
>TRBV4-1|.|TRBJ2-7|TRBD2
TGCGCCAGCAGCCAAGAATCTGGGGCGGGAGGCTACGAGCAGTACTTC
CASSQESGAGGYEQYF
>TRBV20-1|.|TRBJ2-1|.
TGCAGTGCTAGAGGGGACGGGAGCTCCTACAATGAGCAGTTCTTC
CSARGDGSSYNEQFF
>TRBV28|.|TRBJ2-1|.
TGTGCCAGCAGTTTAATTCCGAGCTCCTACAATGAGCAGTTCTTC
CASSLIPSSYNEQFF
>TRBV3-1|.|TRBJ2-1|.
TGTGCCAGCACTACGCTACTTAATGAGCAGTTCTTC
CASTTLLNEQFF
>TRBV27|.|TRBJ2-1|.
TGTGCCAGCAGTTTTAGCAGTCCGAATGAGCAGTTCTTC
CASSFSSPNEQFF
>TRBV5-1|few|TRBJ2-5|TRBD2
TGCGCCAGCAGCTTGGTACTAGCGGGGGTCTTGAACCAAGAGACCCAGTACTTC
CASSLVLAGVLNQETQYF
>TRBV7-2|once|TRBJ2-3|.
TGTGCCAGCAGCTCACGTGGTGCGCCGGCAGATACGCAGTATTTT
CASSSRGAPADTQYF
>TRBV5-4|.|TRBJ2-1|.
TGTGCCAGCAGCCCGAGGGGGGCCGTTAATGAGCAGTTCTTC
CASSPRGAVNEQFF
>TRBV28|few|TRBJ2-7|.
TGTGCCAGCAGCCCCATGGGGATTGTCCACGAGCAGTACTTC
CASSPMGIVHEQYF
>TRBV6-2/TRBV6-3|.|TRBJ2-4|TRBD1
TGTGCCAGCAGGCCTGGGACAGCGAAAAACATTCAGTACTTC
CASRPGTAKNIQYF
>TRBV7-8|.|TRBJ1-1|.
TGTGCCAGCAGCTTGGGGGGGCTGAGCACTGAAGCTTTCTTT
CASSLGGLSTEAFF
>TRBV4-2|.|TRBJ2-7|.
TGTGCCAGCAGCCAATCGGACGGATACGAGCAGTACTTC
CASSQSDGYEQYF
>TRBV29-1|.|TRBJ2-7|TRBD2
TGCAGCGTTGTCTGGACTAGTTCTTCCTACGAGCAGTACTTC
CSVVWTSSSYEQYF
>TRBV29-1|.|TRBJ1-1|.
TGCAGCTCCGGGGGTTTGAACACTGAAGCTTTCTTT
CSSGGLNTEAFF
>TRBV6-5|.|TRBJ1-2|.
TGTGCCAGCAGCCTAAACGGGGGGACGACTAACTATGGCTACACCTTC
CASSLNGGTTNYGYTF
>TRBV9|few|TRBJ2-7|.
TGTGCCAGCAGCCCCTCCGGAGGAGCCTTCGGGGACGAGCAGTACTTC
CASSPSGGAFGDEQYF
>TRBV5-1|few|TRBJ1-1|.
TGCGCCAGCAGCCTGAGGACACACACTGAAGCTTTCTTT
CASSLRTHTEAFF
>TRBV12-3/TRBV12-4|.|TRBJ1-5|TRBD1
TGTGCCAGCAGAAGAGGACAGGGACATCGTCAGCCCCAGCATTTT
CASRRGQGHRQPQHF
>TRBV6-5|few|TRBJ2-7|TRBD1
TGTGCCAGCAGTCTCTACAGGGGGCACGAGCAGTACTTC
CASSLYRGHEQYF
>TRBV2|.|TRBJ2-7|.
TGTGCCAGCAGTGAATTGGACGCCTCCTACGAGCAGTACTTC
CASSELDASYEQYF
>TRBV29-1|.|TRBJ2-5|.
TGCAGCGGGAGGCAGGGCGCGGAAGAGCAGTACTTC
CSGRQGAEEQYF